These 30 T cell receptor beta chains originate from one sample sequenced in a study of T cell responses to AZD1222 COVID-19 vaccine. Clones were sequenced by immunoSEQ multiplex PCR, and TCRdb holds only the in-frame ones, with some missing. In the table there are fewer than 120,000 clones, about 90% of which are singletons. Source: peripheral blood, taken on day 0 of AZD1222 vaccination. The receptors shown here come from an adult in good health.

The rearrangement links TRBV19 to TRBJ1-1; D unresolved. Trimming took 6 bases from V and 1 from J, leaving 6 bases between them. The CDR3 spans 12 residues. The germline CDR1 and CDR2 sequences are LNHDA and SQIVND (reference sequence). The chain's CDR3 is CASRRGNTEAFF. The DNA of the CDR3 is TGTGCCAGTAGGCGGGGGAACACTGAAGCTTTCTTT.

The chain links TRBV2 to TRBJ2-1; 12 bases fit TRBD2. From germline, CDR1 is SNHLY and CDR2 FYNNEI. The V and J ends lost 1 base and 9 bases, in that order; junction bases with no gene match: 7. The CDR3 runs to 16 residues. CDR3 loop: CASSEGRGLAGREQFF. Here the CDR3 DNA reads TGTGCCAGCAGTGAAGGGAGGGGACTAGCGGGTCGTGAGCAGTTCTTC.

The chain is built from TRBV10-3 and TRBJ1-2; D remains unclear. Trimming left V 0 bases short and J 1 base short, with 6 bases between. The CDR3 is made up of 14 amino acids. Germline CDR1 and CDR2: ENHRY and SYGVKD. The CDR3 DNA reads TGTGCCATCAGTGAGTCGGACGTTAACTATGGCTACACCTTC. As protein: CAISESDVNYGYTF.

The genes are TRBV18 and TRBJ2-2; D not certain. Germline V gives CDR1 KGHSH, CDR2 LQKENI. The CDR3 runs 13 residues. The V end was cut by 3 bases, the J end by 4 bases, with 6 bases between. CDR3 amino acids: CASSPKSTGELFF. CDR3 bases: TGTGCCAGCTCACCTAAGTCCACCGGGGAGCTGTTTTTT.

The CDR3 DNA sequence: TGTGCCGCCCCCGGGCACGAGCAGTACTTC. Its translation is CAAPGHEQYF. The chain links TRBV12-3 or TRBV12-4 to TRBJ2-7; no clear D gene. The length of the CDR3 is 10 residues. V was trimmed by 11 bases and J by 5 bases, leaving 10 bases between them.

V gene TRBV7-9 combines with J gene TRBJ1-1; D gene unclear. CDR1 and CDR2 (germline): SEHNR, FQNEAQ (reference sequence). This CDR3 contains 13 residues. V lost 0 bases and J lost 6, with 8 bases in between. The CDR3 sequence: CASSLAGNAEAFF. The CDR3 DNA follows: TGTGCCAGCAGCTTAGCAGGGAATGCTGAAGCTTTCTTT.

The rearrangement links TRBV29-1 to TRBJ1-6; D remains ambiguous. Trimming removed 5 bases from V and 0 bases from J, with 5 bases in between. Germline V lookup: CDR1 SQVTM, CDR2 ANQGSEA. This CDR3 spans 13 amino acids. CDR3 region: CSVKSSYNSPLHF. The CDR3 region has the DNA TGCAGCGTTAAAAGCTCCTATAATTCACCCCTCCACTTT. The full variable domain, completed using reference TRBV29-1 and TRBJ1-6, is SAVISQKPSRDICQRGTSLTIQCQVDSQVTMMFWYRQQPGQSLTLIATANQGSEATYESGFVIDKFPISRPNLTFSTLTVSNMSPEDSSIYLCSVKSSYNSPLHFGNGTRLTVT.

This sequence joins TRBV19 and TRBJ2-2, with 11 bases matching TRBD2. The trim removed 4 bases at V and 5 bases at J, leaving 6 bases unmatched. CDR3 size: 16 residues. The V gene's germline CDR1 is LNHDA and CDR2 SQIVND (reference sequence). The CDR3 sequence is CASSTLAGGGTGELFF. Here the CDR3 DNA reads TGTGCCAGTAGTACCCTAGCGGGGGGTGGGACCGGGGAGCTGTTTTTT.

This chain connects TRBV7-9 to TRBJ1-1, with D perhaps TRBD1 (6 bases). The germline V and J ends were trimmed by 7 bases and 3 bases, with 18 bases remaining between them. The germline CDR1 and CDR2 sequences are SEHNR and FQNEAQ (reference sequence). The CDR3 contains 15 residues. The DNA of the CDR3 is TGTGCCAGCAACGCTGAAGGGGGAAAAGACACTGAAGCTTTCTTT. The encoded protein is CASNAEGGKDTEAFF. Together with reference TRBV7-9 and TRBJ1-1, the CDR3 gives the full variable domain: DTGVSQNPRHKITKRGQNVTFRCDPISEHNRLYWYRQTLGQGPEFLTYFQNEAQLEKSRLLSDRFSAERPKGSFSTLEIQRTEQGDSAMYLCASNAEGGKDTEAFFGQGTRLTVV.

V and J are TRBV18 and TRBJ2-5; D might be TRBD1 or TRBD2, each matching 5 bases. V was clipped by 2 bases and J by 1 base, with 8 bases between them. Germline-derived CDR1 and CDR2 are KGHSH and LQKENI. The CDR3 has 14 residues. CDR3 in amino acids: CASSPSGTQETQYF. The CDR3 region has the DNA TGTGCCAGCTCACCATCGGGGACCCAAGAGACCCAGTACTTC.

The chain links TRBV2 to TRBJ1-2; D may be TRBD1 (5 bases). This CDR3 has 12 residues. Trimming pared 7 bases from V and 5 bases from J, leaving 11 bases between. Germline assignment: CDR1 SNHLY and CDR2 FYNNEI. This chain's CDR3 is CASIGAEYGYTF. The DNA of the CDR3 is TGTGCCAGCATTGGGGCGGAGTATGGCTACACCTTC.

The chain combines TRBV5-4 with TRBJ2-2; D not resolved. Germline V gene data show CDR1 as SGHNT and CDR2 as YYREEE (reference sequence). V was shortened by 1 base and J by 1 base, with 5 bases between the two germline ends. The CDR3 spans 14 residues. The DNA of the CDR3 is TGTGCCAGCAGCTTGTACCGGAACACCGGGGAGCTGTTTTTT. Protein product: CASSLYRNTGELFF. Drawing the rest from reference TRBV5-4 and TRBJ2-2, the complete variable domain is ETGVTQSPTHLIKTRGQQVTLRCSSQSGHNTVSWYQQALGQGPQFIFQYYREEENGRGNFPPRFSGLQFPNYSSELNVNALELDDSALYLCASSLYRNTGELFFGEGSRLTVL.

This rearrangement joins TRBV18 to TRBJ2-5; D call uncertain. Germline V CDR1 and CDR2: KGHSH, LQKENI. V shed 3 bases and J shed 5 bases, with 10 bases lying between them. This CDR3 is 13 amino acids long. The CDR3: CASSPWGGETQYF. CDR3 in DNA: TGTGCCAGCTCACCTTGGGGTGGTGAGACCCAGTACTTC.

The chain is built from TRBV7-3 and TRBJ2-4; D perhaps matches TRBD2 (6 bases). CDR1 SGHTA and CDR2 FQGTGA come from the germline V gene. Trimming removed 0 bases from V and 3 bases from J, with 9 bases in between. This CDR3 is 15 amino acids long. The CDR3 nucleotides read TGTGCCAGCAGCTTAACTAGCGGCCACAAAAACATTCAGTACTTC. Translated: CASSLTSGHKNIQYF. The whole variable domain, filled in from reference TRBV7-3 and TRBJ2-4, reads GAGVSQTPSNKVTEKGKYVELRCDPISGHTALYWYRQSLGQGPEFLIYFQGTGAADDSGLPNDRFFAVRPEGSVSTLKIQRTERGDSAVYLCASSLTSGHKNIQYFGAGTRLSVL.

V usage is TRBV11-2 and J usage is TRBJ1-1; the D gene is possibly TRBD1 (5 bases). The V end lost 5 bases, the J end lost 8 bases, and 18 bases lay between the germline ends. The V gene's germline CDR1 is SGHAT and CDR2 FQNNGV. The CDR3 is 14 amino acids. The CDR3 DNA follows: TGTGCCAGCAGCCACCCCCGGGGGTACGGCGAAGCTTTCTTT. Residues: CASSHPRGYGEAFF. Full variable domain (rest looked up from reference TRBV11-2 and TRBJ1-1): EAGVAQSPRYKIIEKRQSVAFWCNPISGHATLYWYQQILGQGPKLLIQFQNNGVVDDSQLPKDRFSAERLKGVDSTLKIQPAKLEDSAVYLCASSHPRGYGEAFFGQGTRLTVV.

The rearrangement joins TRBV6-5 to TRBJ2-7, with D perhaps matching TRBD2 (5 bases). The CDR3 totals 13 residues. Germline CDR1 is MNHEY and CDR2 is SVGAGI. V was pared by 5 bases and J by 2 bases, with 10 bases between. The CDR3 protein is CASSRDFPYEQYF. Here the CDR3 DNA reads TGTGCCAGCAGTCGGGATTTCCCCTACGAGCAGTACTTC.

This chain connects TRBV27 to TRBJ1-1; 7 bases align to TRBD1. The V gene's germline CDR1 is MNHEY and CDR2 SMNVEV (reference sequence). V dropped 6 bases and J dropped 5; count of bases not matched to a gene: 9. The CDR3 runs to 14 residues. In DNA, the CDR3 is TGTGCCAGCAGGGCGACAGGGAAAGTAACTGAAGCTTTCTTT. Protein: CASRATGKVTEAFF.

The rearrangement uses TRBV15 and TRBJ1-2; 10 positions agree with TRBD1. Germline trimming cut 5 bases from V and 4 bases from J; bases unmatched to any gene: 7. The germline gives CDR1 LNHNV, CDR2 YYDKDF (reference sequence). The CDR3 runs to 15 residues. CDR3 in amino acids: CATSAGQGIVYGYTF. The DNA for the CDR3 is TGTGCCACCAGCGCGGGACAGGGGATCGTCTATGGCTACACCTTC.

The J gene is TRBJ2-7, the V gene TRBV4-1, with D unclear. The germline V gene has CDR1 MGHRA and CDR2 YSYEKL. The germline V and J ends were trimmed by 1 base and 0 bases, with 13 bases remaining between them. CDR3 length: 16 amino acids. CDR3 DNA: TGCGCCAGCAGCCAAGGACGAACCGGGCCCTCCTACGAGCAGTACTTC. Translating it yields CASSQGRTGPSYEQYF.

The chain joins TRBV4-1 to TRBJ2-2; possibly TRBD1 for D (6 bases). CDR1 and CDR2 from the germline V gene are MGHRA and YSYEKL. The CDR3 is 18 amino acids. Trimming removed 2 bases from V and 4 bases from J, with 20 bases in between. The CDR3 bases are TGCGCCAGCAGCCAATTTACCCCAGGGGCTGAGCCCACCGGGGAGCTGTTTTTT. The encoded protein is CASSQFTPGAEPTGELFF.

The chain has TRBV19 and TRBJ1-1; D possibly corresponds to TRBD1 (6 bases). V dropped 5 bases and J dropped 1 base, with 17 bases sitting between them. This CDR3 is 16 amino acids long. CDR1 is LNHDA, CDR2 SQIVND, per germline (reference sequence). CDR3 amino acids: CASSVLPGQRNTEAFF. In DNA form, the CDR3 reads TGTGCCAGTAGTGTCCTTCCGGGACAACGGAACACTGAAGCTTTCTTT.

This chain links TRBV4-1 with TRBJ1-2; D is unclear. This CDR3 comprises 15 residues. The germline V and J ends were trimmed by 0 bases and 4 bases, with 12 bases remaining between them. Germline lookup yields CDR1 MGHRA and CDR2 YSYEKL. The CDR3 nucleotides read TGCGCCAGCAGCCAAGATAAGGGATCCTCCTATGGCTACACCTTC. Its translation: CASSQDKGSSYGYTF.

This clone showed up just once. The V call is TRBV11-3, the J call TRBJ1-1; 8 bases line up with TRBD1. Germline assignment: CDR1 SGHNT and CDR2 YENEEA. This CDR3 region has 12 residues. V lost 5 bases to trimming and J lost 10 bases; unmatched junction nucleotides: 6. The DNA for the CDR3 is TGTGCCAGCAGCCTTGGACAGGGTGGAGCTTTCTTT. Amino acids: CASSLGQGGAFF.

J is TRBJ1-6 and V is TRBV7-2; 9 bases are a match to TRBD1. Germline assignment: CDR1 SGHTA and CDR2 FQGNSA. J gave up 8 bases and V 5 bases, and 10 bases lay outside the gene matches. The CDR3 runs to 16 residues. The CDR3 spells CASSLEWDRVDSPLHF. The CDR3 nucleotides read TGTGCCAGCAGCCTAGAGTGGGACAGGGTCGATTCACCCCTCCACTTT.

The V gene is TRBV7-3, the J gene TRBJ1-1, with D uncertain. V lost 2 bases and J 5 bases, leaving 9 bases between the germline ends. The V gene's germline CDR1 is SGHTA and CDR2 FQGTGA. The CDR3 contains 13 residues. In DNA, the CDR3 is TGTGCCAGCAGCTTAGGCAGGAGGACTGAAGCTTTCTTT. Encoded protein: CASSLGRRTEAFF.

This clone was recorded only once. This CDR3 is CASSLLGLAPDTQYF. The CDR3 DNA reads as TGCGCCAGCAGCTTACTGGGACTAGCGCCAGATACGCAGTATTTT. V is TRBV5-1 and J is TRBJ2-3; TRBD2 agrees at 10 bases. With 2 bases clipped from V and 4 bases from J, the junction kept 4 bases outside the gene matches. Germline V CDR1 and CDR2: SGHRS, YFSETQ. The CDR3 consists of 15 residues. Full variable domain (outside the CDR3, taken from reference TRBV5-1 and TRBJ2-3): KAGVTQTPRYLIKTRGQQVTLSCSPISGHRSVSWYQQTPGQGLQFLFEYFSETQRNKGNFPGRFSGRQFSNSRSEMNVSTLELGDSALYLCASSLLGLAPDTQYFGPGTRLTVL.

This chain's CDR3 is CASRPRDRGSPLHF. The CDR3 DNA is TGTGCCAGCAGACCCCGGGACAGGGGTTCACCCCTCCACTTT. The chain employs TRBV7-2 and TRBJ1-6, with 10 positions matching TRBD1. V shed 6 bases, J shed 9 bases, and the junction held 5 bases outside the gene matches. The germline V gene has CDR1 SGHTA and CDR2 FQGNSA. CDR3 size: 14 residues.

The chain is built from TRBV10-2 and TRBJ2-3; 10 bases agree with TRBD2. J lost 2 bases, V lost 3 bases, and 2 bases had no gene match. This CDR3 spans 15 amino acids. In germline, CDR1 is WSHSY, CDR2 SAAADI. The CDR3 DNA reads TGCGCCAGCAGTGATCTAGCGGGGGACACAGATACGCAGTATTTT. This gives the protein CASSDLAGDTDTQYF.

V gene TRBV10-1 combines with J gene TRBJ2-7; D uncertain. CDR3 length: 13 amino acids. Trimming took 0 bases from V and 6 from J, leaving 9 bases between them. Germline V gives CDR1 WNHNN, CDR2 SYGVQD (reference sequence). CDR3 nucleotides: TGCGCCAGCAGTGAGTCTTGGGCAGCCGAGCAGTACTTC. Amino acid sequence: CASSESWAAEQYF.

The chain uses TRBV28 and TRBJ1-3; D gene unclear. Trimming left V 5 bases short and J 8 bases short, with 7 bases between. The length of the CDR3 is 11 residues. In germline, CDR1 is MDHEN, CDR2 SYDVKM. CDR3 sequence reads: CASSLRDTIYF. As DNA, the CDR3 is TGTGCCAGCAGTCTAAGGGACACCATATATTTT.